The rows below give T cell receptor beta chains drawn from one sample of a study of shared clonotypes between healthy human individuals. The repertoire was sequenced with immunoSEQ multiplex PCR; TCRdb's copy has only in-frame clones and lacks some. This table has around 500,000 clones, 79% appearing once. Sequenced input: PBMCs. These TCRs come from a woman aged 35 to 49 in good health. Some clones in this sample may be carry-over from other donors' samples. The CDR3 runs from the conserved cysteine through the conserved F or W. The order of the fields is J gene, clone size, V gene, D gene, CDR3 protein, CDR3 DNA. The D gene is left open where the match is weak. The listing skips clone size in some rows; elsewhere it reads once, few, many or a size class.

J: TRBJ2-2
size: .
V: TRBV7-9
D: .
CDR3: CASTFQDGNTGELFF
DNA: TGTGCCAGCACCTTTCAAGACGGTAACACCGGGGAGCTGTTTTTT

J: TRBJ2-3
size: once
V: TRBV27
D: TRBD1
CDR3: CASGRQTGGRTDTQYF
DNA: TGTGCCAGCGGGCGCCAAACAGGGGGACGCACAGATACGCAGTATTTT

J: TRBJ2-3
size: .
V: TRBV6-1
D: .
CDR3: CASKWDTSTDTQYF
DNA: TGTGCCAGCAAATGGGACACGAGCACAGATACGCAGTATTTT

J: TRBJ2-1
size: .
V: TRBV9
D: .
CDR3: CASSAPVGRRQGGIEQFF
DNA: TGTGCCAGCAGCGCCCCGGTGGGGAGAAGGCAGGGCGGAATAGAGCAGTTCTTC

J: TRBJ2-7
size: .
V: TRBV30
D: .
CDR3: CASAGEYYEQYF
DNA: TGTGCCTCGGCAGGGGAATACTACGAGCAGTACTTC

J: TRBJ2-1
size: .
V: TRBV7-2
D: TRBD2
CDR3: CASSLEGLVYNEQFF
DNA: TGTGCCAGCAGCTTAGAGGGACTAGTTTACAATGAGCAGTTCTTC

J: TRBJ2-1
size: .
V: TRBV5-6
D: .
CDR3: CASSLGWGVTSYNEQFF
DNA: TGTGCCAGCAGCTTGGGATGGGGGGTGACCTCCTACAATGAGCAGTTCTTC

J: TRBJ1-3
size: .
V: TRBV19
D: .
CDR3: CASRSTGAAGNTIYF
DNA: TGTGCCAGTAGATCGACGGGGGCAGCGGGAAACACCATATATTTT

J: TRBJ1-1
size: many
V: TRBV4-2
D: TRBD1
CDR3: CASSQPGGTGGMNTEAFF
DNA: TGTGCCAGCAGCCAGCCGGGCGGGACAGGGGGGATGAACACTGAAGCTTTCTTT

J: TRBJ2-7
size: .
V: TRBV9
D: .
CDR3: CASSGGHYSYEQYF
DNA: TGTGCCAGCAGCGGAGGACACTACTCCTACGAGCAGTACTTC

J: TRBJ2-7
size: once
V: TRBV7-9
D: .
CDR3: CASSPEVGSYEQYF
DNA: TGTGCCAGCAGCCCGGAGGTTGGGAGCTACGAGCAGTACTTC

J: TRBJ1-1
size: .
V: TRBV19
D: .
CDR3: CASSMTGNTEAFF
DNA: TGTGCCAGTAGTATGACAGGGAACACTGAAGCTTTCTTT

J: TRBJ1-1
size: once
V: TRBV4-1
D: .
CDR3: CASSQRLALGFEAFF
DNA: TGCGCCAGCAGCCAACGTCTGGCTCTGGGTTTTGAAGCTTTCTTT

J: TRBJ2-1
size: .
V: TRBV2
D: TRBD2
CDR3: CASTGTSGYNEQFF
DNA: TGTGCCAGTACAGGGACTAGCGGGTACAATGAGCAGTTCTTC

J: TRBJ1-1
size: .
V: TRBV18
D: .
CDR3: CASSPELLSEAFF
DNA: TGTGCCAGCTCACCAGAATTACTTTCTGAAGCTTTCTTT

J: TRBJ2-3
size: once
V: TRBV5-4
D: .
CDR3: CASRQGGVDTQYF
DNA: TGTGCCAGCAGACAGGGGGGGGTAGATACGCAGTATTTT

J: TRBJ1-2
size: once
V: TRBV28
D: .
CDR3: CASGVNYGYTF
DNA: TGTGCCTCAGGGGTCAACTATGGCTACACCTTC

J: TRBJ2-6
size: .
V: TRBV4-1
D: TRBD1
CDR3: CASSQLGQGARGANVLTF
DNA: TGCGCCAGCAGCCAACTGGGACAGGGGGCGCGGGGGGCCAACGTCCTGACTTTC

J: TRBJ2-1
size: .
V: TRBV7-2
D: TRBD2
CDR3: CASSPRSLGGLAGEQFF
DNA: TGTGCCAGCAGCCCCCGATCCCTCGGGGGACTAGCGGGTGAGCAGTTCTTC

J: TRBJ2-1
size: once
V: TRBV28
D: .
CDR3: CASTWTAYNEQFF
DNA: TGTGCCAGCACTTGGACAGCCTACAATGAGCAGTTCTTC

J: TRBJ2-7
size: .
V: TRBV7-9
D: TRBD2
CDR3: CASSTSGPYEQYF
DNA: TGTGCCAGCAGTACTAGCGGCCCTTACGAGCAGTACTTC

J: TRBJ2-5
size: .
V: TRBV7-3
D: TRBD1
CDR3: CASSLTDRAQETQYF
DNA: TGTGCCAGCAGCTTAACCGACAGGGCCCAAGAGACCCAGTACTTC

J: TRBJ2-7
size: few
V: TRBV7-9
D: TRBD1
CDR3: CASSAHRDSPSYEQYF
DNA: TGTGCCAGCAGCGCCCACCGGGACAGTCCATCCTACGAGCAGTACTTC

J: TRBJ1-4
size: .
V: TRBV4-3
D: .
CDR3: CASSQDSGPAGEKLFF
DNA: TGCGCCAGCAGCCAAGATTCGGGCCCGGCGGGTGAAAAACTGTTTTTT

J: TRBJ2-1
size: .
V: TRBV6-4
D: .
CDR3: CASSDSSRPVEQFF
DNA: TGTGCCAGCAGTGACTCGAGTCGTCCTGTTGAGCAGTTCTTC

J: TRBJ2-5
size: .
V: TRBV19
D: TRBD2
CDR3: CASSIAGGETQYF
DNA: TGTGCCAGTAGTATAGCGGGGGGAGAGACCCAGTACTTC

J: TRBJ1-5
size: once
V: TRBV6-4
D: .
CDR3: CASSPGPDPVLDQPQHF
DNA: TGTGCCAGCTCACCGGGACCCGATCCAGTCCTGGATCAGCCCCAGCATTTT

J: TRBJ2-5
size: .
V: TRBV6-6
D: .
CDR3: CASSYSLDRGETQYF
DNA: TGTGCCAGCAGTTACTCTTTAGACCGCGGGGAGACCCAGTACTTC

J: TRBJ2-3
size: .
V: TRBV7-3
D: TRBD2
CDR3: CASSSHPSSSGRDTQYF
DNA: TGTGCCAGCAGCTCTCACCCCTCGTCTAGCGGGAGAGATACGCAGTATTTT

J: TRBJ1-1
size: .
V: TRBV5-1
D: .
CDR3: CASSSDGRNTEAFF
DNA: TGCGCCAGCAGCTCCGACGGTAGGAACACTGAAGCTTTCTTT

J: TRBJ2-5
size: .
V: TRBV6-5
D: TRBD2
CDR3: CASSGAGGSETQYF
DNA: TGTGCCAGCAGTGGAGCGGGAGGATCAGAGACCCAGTACTTC

J: TRBJ1-5
size: .
V: TRBV6-1
D: .
CDR3: CASSEKGTSAPPQHF
DNA: TGTGCCAGCAGTGAAAAGGGGACGTCCGCTCCGCCCCAGCATTTT

J: TRBJ2-7
size: few
V: TRBV27
D: .
CDR3: CASSYSGMQDEQYF
DNA: TGTGCCAGCAGTTACTCAGGAATGCAGGACGAGCAGTACTTC

J: TRBJ2-7
size: .
V: TRBV15
D: .
CDR3: CATSRARAYEQYF
DNA: TGTGCCACCAGCAGAGCCCGGGCCTACGAGCAGTACTTC

J: TRBJ1-5
size: many
V: TRBV2
D: .
CDR3: CASSGQRSQPQHF
DNA: TGTGCCAGCAGTGGACAGCGCAGTCAGCCCCAGCATTTT

J: TRBJ2-7
size: .
V: TRBV5-1
D: TRBD1
CDR3: CASSAGQGALYEQYF
DNA: TGCGCCAGCAGCGCAGGACAGGGGGCGCTTTACGAGCAGTACTTC

J: TRBJ2-1
size: .
V: TRBV9
D: TRBD1
CDR3: CASTRTGEPSYNEQFF
DNA: TGTGCCAGCACCCGGACAGGGGAACCCTCCTACAATGAGCAGTTCTTC

J: TRBJ2-3
size: few
V: TRBV19
D: .
CDR3: CASSIRQADTQYF
DNA: TGTGCCAGTAGTATCCGGCAAGCAGATACGCAGTATTTT

J: TRBJ1-1
size: .
V: TRBV7-9
D: .
CDR3: CASSLRGWTEAFF
DNA: TGTGCCAGCAGCTTAAGGGGGTGGACTGAAGCTTTCTTT

J: TRBJ2-1
size: .
V: TRBV4-3
D: TRBD1
CDR3: CASSQGQGYEQFF
DNA: TGCGCCAGCAGCCAAGGACAGGGCTATGAGCAGTTCTTC

J: TRBJ2-7
size: .
V: TRBV15
D: .
CDR3: CATSRDLWLADYEQYF
DNA: TGTGCCACCAGCAGAGATTTATGGCTAGCTGACTACGAGCAGTACTTC

J: TRBJ2-5
size: few
V: TRBV15
D: .
CDR3: CATSRVGTRLETQYF
DNA: TGTGCCACCAGCAGAGTTGGGACGCGTCTAGAGACCCAGTACTTC

J: TRBJ2-5
size: once
V: TRBV4-1
D: .
CDR3: CASSLGQSTPLQETQYF
DNA: TGCGCCAGCAGCCTCGGACAGAGCACCCCCCTACAAGAGACCCAGTACTTC

J: TRBJ2-4
size: .
V: TRBV2
D: .
CDR3: CASSERLLAVAKNIQYF
DNA: TGTGCCAGCAGTGAGCGGCTCTTAGCAGTAGCCAAAAACATTCAGTACTTC

J: TRBJ2-7
size: .
V: TRBV18
D: .
CDR3: CASSPGQTHEQYF
DNA: TGTGCCAGCTCACCCGGACAGACCCACGAGCAGTACTTC